This T cell receptor beta chain was profiled in a study of CD8 T cells in ankylosing spondylitis. Study conclusions and caveats: Eight highly homologous variants formed a TCR beta motif that appeared characteristic of ankylosing spondylitis blood. Reportedly, significant enrichment of disease-linked clones occurred in matched ankylosing spondylitis synovial fluid.

Germline CDR1 SNHLY, CDR2 FYNNEI. CDR3 length: 15 amino acids. The ends lost 7 bases at V and 5 bases at J; junction bases unmatched: 10. TCRdb ran MiXCR on the 5' RACE reads and lists one entry per CDR3 protein. The table shows approximately 540,000 distinct CDR3 sequences, with roughly 13% occurring only once. This clonotype occurred a few times. Antigen: not known. This TCR came from a male donor with ankylosing spondylitis. The rearrangement uses TRBV2 and TRBJ1-5; 8 nucleotides match TRBD1. The specimen was blood, either unsorted or a sorted T cell fraction (not recorded which). The DNA of the CDR3 is TGTGCCAGCAAGAAAGAGGCAGGGGGCGATCAGCCCCAGCATTTT. Its protein is CASKKEAGGDQPQHF.